The 20 T cell receptor beta chains below come from one sample, sequenced in a study of sequential checkpoint blockade in melanoma. Here immunoSEQ multiplex PCR was the method, and the copy in TCRdb shows in-frame clones only, minus some. This table has 15,000 to 20,000 clones, around 76% appearing once. Treatment indicated: randomized to nivolumab then ipilimumab (arm A) or the reverse (arm B). The sample here was CD8+ T cells sorted from blood (inferred from file names), taken from a patient given nivolumab and ipilimumab in sequence. The receptor source for this set is a human donor with melanoma.

This clone came up a few times. The CDR3 sequence: CASSKTENEKLFF. Written as DNA, the CDR3 is TGTGCCAGCAGCAAGACAGAAAATGAAAAACTGTTTTTT. This chain joins TRBV6-1 and TRBJ1-4; D is possibly TRBD1 (5 bases). The germline CDR1 and CDR2 sequences are MNHNS and SASEGT. The CDR3 is 13 residues long. V was shortened by 6 bases and J by 5 bases, with 10 bases between the two germline ends.

This chain links TRBV7-2 with TRBJ2-1; 9 bases align to TRBD1. Germline CDR1 and CDR2: SGHTA and FQGNSA. The CDR3 totals 16 residues. V gave up 5 bases and J gave up 3 bases; unmatched junction bases: 8. The CDR3 DNA reads as TGTGCCAGCAGCCAAACAGGGGGCAACAGCTACAATGAGCAGTTCTTC. Translating gives CASSQTGGNSYNEQFF.

This clone was seen a few times. The CDR3 is CAWRSGGGSYNEQFF. The CDR3 DNA reads as TGTGCCTGGAGATCAGGGGGCGGATCCTACAATGAGCAGTTCTTC. The rearrangement links TRBV30 to TRBJ2-1, with 8 nucleotides matching TRBD1. The V segment lost 3 bases and the J segment 1 base; nucleotides outside the gene matches: 5. Germline values: CDR1 GTSNPN, CDR2 SVGIG (reference sequence). CDR3 length equals 15 residues.

In its sample, this clone is medium-sized. This chain links TRBV7-9 with TRBJ2-7; 9 positions agree with TRBD1. The CDR3 has 12 residues. J was trimmed by 3 bases and V by 10 bases; bases with no gene match: 4. Germline CDR1 is SEHNR and CDR2 is FQNEAQ (reference sequence). CDR3 nucleotide sequence: TGTGCCATACCGGGACAGGGCTACGAGCAGTACTTC. Protein product: CAIPGQGYEQYF.

CDR3 nucleotides: TGTGCCAGCAGTTTGGCAGGGTCTGAAGCTTTCTTT. Residues: CASSLAGSEAFF. The chain recombines TRBV27 with TRBJ1-1; possible D gene TRBD1, 5 bases. CDR3 length: 12 residues. V shed 3 bases and J shed 6 bases, with 8 bases lying between them. CDR1 is MNHEY, CDR2 SMNVEV, per germline (reference sequence).

V is TRBV7-2 and J is TRBJ1-6; the D gene is possibly TRBD1 (5 bases). The CDR3 spans 16 residues. V dropped 5 bases and J dropped 4 bases, with 15 bases sitting between them. The V gene's germline CDR1 is SGHTA and CDR2 FQGNSA. The CDR3 DNA reads TGTGCCAGCAGCAAGGGCTGGGGGGGGTATAATTCACCCCTCCACTTT. It is translated as CASSKGWGGYNSPLHF.

The chain links TRBV29-1 to TRBJ1-5; the D is unclear. Per the germline V gene, CDR1 is SQVTM and CDR2 is ANQGSEA. The ends were cut back, 0 bases at V and 2 bases at J, with 8 bases in the middle. The CDR3 contains 14 residues. In DNA, the CDR3 is TGCAGCGTTGAAGAGTCTGGAGGCAATCAGCCCCAGCATTTT. Residues: CSVEESGGNQPQHF.

This chain connects TRBV23-1 to TRBJ1-2; 8 bases fit TRBD1. TRBV23-1 is recorded as an ORF, its role being uncertain. V shed 0 bases and J 3 bases; nucleotides not matched to a gene: 6. This CDR3 has 16 amino acids. The DNA for the CDR3 is TGCGCCAGCAGTCAATCTCCGAGACAGGGGTACTATGGCTACACCTTC. Translating gives CASSQSPRQGYYGYTF.

The genes are TRBV6-1 and TRBJ1-5, with a possible D match to TRBD1 (5 bases). Germline CDR1 MNHNS, CDR2 SASEGT. V was clipped by 2 bases and J by 1 base, with 9 bases between them. The CDR3 contains 15 residues. CDR3: CASSEIGGSNQPQHF. Here the CDR3 DNA reads TGTGCCAGCAGTGAAATCGGGGGGAGCAATCAGCCCCAGCATTTT.

The gene calls are TRBV7-9 and TRBJ2-3; no clear D gene. Trimming took off 5 bases at V and 3 bases at J, with 12 bases between the two ends. This CDR3 comprises 14 residues. From germline, CDR1 is SEHNR and CDR2 FQNEAQ (reference sequence). The CDR3 loop is CASSLVGRTDTQYF. CDR3 DNA: TGTGCCAGCAGCCTTGTGGGCCGGACAGATACGCAGTATTTT.

The genes are TRBV7-6 and TRBJ2-7; 10 nucleotides line up with TRBD1. CDR1 is SGHVS and CDR2 is FNYEAQ in the germline V gene. CDR3 size: 13 residues. J lost 7 bases, V lost 3 bases, and 3 bases had no gene match. In DNA form, the CDR3 reads TGTGCCAGCAGCTTCGGACAGGGGGATGAGCAGTACTTC. It specifies CASSFGQGDEQYF.

This sequence joins TRBV27 and TRBJ2-7; D is ambiguous. The V gene lost 2 bases and the J gene lost 3 bases, with 11 bases spanning the gap. Germline CDR1 reads MNHEY; CDR2 reads SMNVEV (reference sequence). The CDR3 spans 14 residues. The CDR3 is CASSLARKYYEQYF. The CDR3 DNA is TGTGCCAGCAGTTTAGCGCGAAAATACTACGAGCAGTACTTC.

The gene calls are TRBV15 and TRBJ2-5; the match to TRBD2 covers 11 bases. The germline CDR1 and CDR2 sequences are LNHNV and YYDKDF (reference sequence). V lost 5 bases, J lost 4 bases, and 9 bases stayed unmatched. The CDR3 covers 16 residues. The CDR3 spells CATSSLAGGRGETQYF. For the CDR3, the DNA is TGTGCCACCAGCTCCTTAGCGGGAGGGCGCGGAGAGACCCAGTACTTC.

V usage is TRBV7-9 and J usage is TRBJ2-1; TRBD2 matches at 9 bases. Germline values: CDR1 SEHNR, CDR2 FQNEAQ (reference sequence). The CDR3 extends over 12 amino acids. The CDR3 DNA reads TGTGCAACAGTAGCGGGAGCTGAGGAGCAGTTCTTC. Its translation: CATVAGAEEQFF. Filled out from reference TRBV7-9 and TRBJ2-1, the complete variable domain reads DTGVSQNPRHKITKRGQNVTFRCDPISEHNRLYWYRQTLGQGPEFLTYFQNEAQLEKSRLLSDRFSAERPKGSFSTLEIQRTEQGDSAMYLCATVAGAEEQFFGPGTRLTVL.

The CDR3 reads CSVGGTSGSSSYNEQFF. The DNA of the CDR3 is TGCAGCGTTGGCGGGACTAGCGGATCTAGCTCCTACAATGAGCAGTTCTTC. This rearrangement joins TRBV29-1 to TRBJ2-1, with 11 bases matching TRBD2. Germline V gives CDR1 SQVTM, CDR2 ANQGSEA. This CDR3 has 17 amino acids. The V gene end was trimmed by 4 bases and the J gene end by 0 bases; junction bases not matched to a gene: 8.

This clone was seen once. This rearrangement joins TRBV27 to TRBJ2-1, with TRBD2 matching 9 bases. The CDR3 extends over 17 amino acids. Germline CDR1 reads MNHEY; CDR2 reads SMNVEV (reference sequence). The ends lost 1 base at V and 4 bases at J; junction bases unmatched: 8. The CDR3 DNA follows: TGTGCCAGCAGTTTATATCCCGCGGGAGGGACATACAATGAGCAGTTCTTC. It specifies CASSLYPAGGTYNEQFF.

The chain links TRBV30 to TRBJ2-2; D not certain. This CDR3 has 12 amino acids. Germline V gene data show CDR1 as GTSNPN and CDR2 as SVGIG (reference sequence). Trimming left V 4 bases short and J 2 bases short, with 5 bases between. CDR3 sequence (DNA): TGTGCCTGGAACAGCAACACCGGGGAGCTGTTTTTT. It specifies CAWNSNTGELFF.

The chain recombines TRBV27 with TRBJ2-7; 9 nucleotides line up with TRBD1. Germline CDR1 is MNHEY and CDR2 is SMNVEV (reference sequence). This CDR3 has 14 residues. Germline trimming cut 6 bases from V and 6 bases from J; bases unmatched to any gene: 9. The CDR3 nucleotides are TGTGCCAGCAGCCCCTCCGGGACAGGGACCGAGCAGTACTTC. The encoded protein is CASSPSGTGTEQYF.

The gene calls are TRBV13 and TRBJ2-5; D is possibly TRBD2 (6 bases). Trimming left V 5 bases short and J 6 bases short, with 13 bases between. CDR3 length: 13 amino acids. In germline, CDR1 is PRHDT, CDR2 FYEKMQ (reference sequence). The CDR3 DNA reads as TGTGCCAGCAGCACCGGGGGTCACAAGACCCAGTACTTC. This translates into CASSTGGHKTQYF.

This clone was seen only a few times. This chain connects TRBV4-1 to TRBJ2-2; D is perhaps TRBD1 (6 bases). The CDR3 consists of 16 residues. V lost 2 bases and J lost 6, with 16 bases in between. The germline CDR1 and CDR2 sequences are MGHRA and YSYEKL. The CDR3 nucleotides read TGCGCCAGCAGCCAATACAGGGTCCAGTGGCCCGGGGAGCTGTTTTTT. Translation: CASSQYRVQWPGELFF.